This T cell receptor beta chain was sequenced for a study of T cells in Graves' hyperthyroidism and ophthalmopathy (dated 2019 in TCRdb). Study-level background: Peripheral blood was collected at initial diagnosis, before any treatment. A discovery cohort of about a hundred patients, roughly 43 with Graves' ophthalmopathy and under 60 with stable Graves' hyperthyroidism, was used to find distinguishing TCR V-J signatures. An independent validation cohort of around 19 hyperthyroidism patients and 17 patients who later progressed to ophthalmopathy tested prospective prediction of ophthalmopathy. The approximately 100 discovery patients were divided at random into training and test sets in a 7:3 ratio. Thyroid tissue and blood T-cell repertoires from more than 5 Graves' hyperthyroidism patients were also compared in the study. After blood sampling, hyperthyroidism patients were treated with methimazole at a starting dose of 30 mg daily, and ophthalmopathy patients were treated with high-dose intravenous methylprednisolone. The paper describes TCR Vbeta CDR3 sequencing of about 140 peripheral blood samples, made up of roughly 40 ophthalmopathy patients, roughly 80 hyperthyroidism patients and 17 progressor patients. Broad study findings and their caveats: In validation, progression to ophthalmopathy was predicted by the model with 65% to 71% sensitivity and just over 72% specificity, a median of 6.5 months before onset. Most expanded thyroid clonotypes (frequency above 0.001) were also found in blood, which suggests that blood repertoires may mirror thyroid immune responses. No statistical method was used to set the sample size in advance, and investigators knew the group allocation. In cross-validation, a model built on a 13 V-J signature told ophthalmopathy apart from stable hyperthyroidism with less than 90% sensitivity and roughly 82% specificity, and in testing the same model reached 80%/75%.

This clonotype was picked up many times. It has no known antigen specificity. Base qualities are missing; no much larger clone stands one base away. The CDR3 contains 16 residues, cysteine and phenylalanine counted. Kept here is only the CDR3 DNA, which spans 48 bases and is read in frame from base 1. The germline V gene supplies CDR1 ENHRY and CDR2 SYGVKD. V is reduced by 0 bases and J by 4 bases, leaving a spacing of 12 bases between them. Amplification of TCR beta CDR3 regions was carried out from RNA transcripts. A first-round RT-PCR of the TCR CDR3 used the HTBI primer set with the Qiagen OneStep RT-PCR kit. Libraries were constructed in a second round of multiplex PCR, after which size selection and purification were performed. Sequencing of the libraries was done on an Illumina HiSeq2000 using paired-end 100 bp reads. On the study's bioinformatics: SOAPnuke was used to process the raw data, throwing out any read that contained adapters or uncalled bases, had a mean Phred below 15, or lacked an exact constant-primer or identifier match. COPE v1.2.5 was used to merge high-quality paired reads, and clonotypes were defined as unique nucleotide sequences. Clonotypes were aligned to IMGT TRBV, TRBD and TRBJ reference segments using MiTCR v1.1. The analysis included only V-J combinations with a frequency above 0.0001, which together covered 99.2% of the repertoires. The TCS score was defined as the ratio of F50 (clonal expansion) to E x V (chaos), calculated using BLOSUM62-based TCRdist between CDR3 peptides within each V-J. Welch's t-statistics and random forest reduced roughly 500 V-J features to 13, which were used in a naive Bayes classifier (R e1071). Starting from the raw public reads, TCRdb applied fastp trimming at Q25, assembled clones with MiXCR and retained in-frame beta chains. CDR3 protein sequences are deduplicated, and each keeps its most common genes and DNA. The V and J calls shown here were made by TCRdb, not taken from the authors' results. This sample gives approximately 400,000 distinct CDR3 sequences in total; 15% to 19% of them show up just once. Clones ranked in the top ten supply roughly a quarter of the sample.

Hyperthyroidism patients were aged 18 to 65 years and newly diagnosed, with disease duration of less than 2 months. Patients with uncontrolled infections, other autoimmune diseases, pregnancy or lactation were excluded. Diagnoses were established on the basis of clinical symptoms, serum thyroxine and TRAb, thyroid ultrasound, and orbital computed tomography. For progressor patients, blood was drawn at the first diagnosis of hyperthyroidism, before any ophthalmopathy symptoms had appeared. PBMCs were isolated from 7.5 to 10 ml of fresh peripheral blood by Ficoll-Paque density gradient centrifugation. Progressor patients were defined as those initially diagnosed with Graves' hyperthyroidism in whom ophthalmopathy developed during follow-up. Trizol reagent was used to extract total RNA, and RNA quality was then checked on an Agilent 2100 Bioanalyzer.

Recombination connected TRBV10-3 to TRBJ2-2, with TRBD2 as a weak D call on 5 bases. The receptor comes from a woman aged 18-29 years with Graves' hyperthyroidism that later progressed to Graves' ophthalmopathy. Sequencing used blood. CDR3 protein: CAISESRGRSTGELFF. The bases read TGTGCCATCAGTGAGTCCCGAGGGAGATCCACCGGGGAGCTGTTTTTT.